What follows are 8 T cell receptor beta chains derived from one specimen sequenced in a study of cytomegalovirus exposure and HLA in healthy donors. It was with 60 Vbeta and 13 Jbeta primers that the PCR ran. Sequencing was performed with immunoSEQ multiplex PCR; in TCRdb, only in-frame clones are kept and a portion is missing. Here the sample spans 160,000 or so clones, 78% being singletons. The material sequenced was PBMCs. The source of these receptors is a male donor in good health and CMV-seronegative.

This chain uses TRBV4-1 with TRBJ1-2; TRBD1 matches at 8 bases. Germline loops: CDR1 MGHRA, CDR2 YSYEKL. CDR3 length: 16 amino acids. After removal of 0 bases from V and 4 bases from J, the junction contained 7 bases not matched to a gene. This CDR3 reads CASSQEWTGRSYGYTF. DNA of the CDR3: TGCGCCAGCAGCCAAGAGTGGACAGGGAGGTCCTATGGCTACACCTTC.

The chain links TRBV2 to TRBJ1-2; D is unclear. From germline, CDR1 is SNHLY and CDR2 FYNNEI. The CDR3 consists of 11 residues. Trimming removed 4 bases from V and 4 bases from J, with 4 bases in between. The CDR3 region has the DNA TGTGCCAGCAGTGGAGGCTATGGCTACACCTTC. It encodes CASSGGYGYTF. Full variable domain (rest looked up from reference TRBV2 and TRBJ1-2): EPEVTQTPSHQVTQMGQEVILRCVPISNHLYFYWYRQILGQKVEFLVSFYNNEISEKSEIFDDQFSVERPDGSNFTLKIRSTKLEDSAMYFCASSGGYGYTFGSGTRLTVV.

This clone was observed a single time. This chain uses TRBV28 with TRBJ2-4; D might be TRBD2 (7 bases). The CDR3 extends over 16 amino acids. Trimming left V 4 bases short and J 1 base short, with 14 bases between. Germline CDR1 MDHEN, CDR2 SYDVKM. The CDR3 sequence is CASSWYREGAKNIQYF. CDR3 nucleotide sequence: TGTGCCAGCAGTTGGTACAGGGAGGGGGCCAAAAACATTCAGTACTTC.

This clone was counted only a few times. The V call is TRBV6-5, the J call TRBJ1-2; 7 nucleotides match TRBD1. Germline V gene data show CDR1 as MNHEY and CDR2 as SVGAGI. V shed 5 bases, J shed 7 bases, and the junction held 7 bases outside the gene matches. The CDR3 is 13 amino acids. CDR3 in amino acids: CASSDRAGVGYTF. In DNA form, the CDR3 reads TGTGCCAGCAGTGACAGGGCAGGGGTTGGCTACACCTTC.

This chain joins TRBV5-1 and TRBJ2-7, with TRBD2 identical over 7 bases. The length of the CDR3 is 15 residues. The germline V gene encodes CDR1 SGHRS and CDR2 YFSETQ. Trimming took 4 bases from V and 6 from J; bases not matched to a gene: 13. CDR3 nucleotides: TGCGCCAGCAGCCCGAACTCCGGGACTAACACCGAGCAGTACTTC. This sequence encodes CASSPNSGTNTEQYF.

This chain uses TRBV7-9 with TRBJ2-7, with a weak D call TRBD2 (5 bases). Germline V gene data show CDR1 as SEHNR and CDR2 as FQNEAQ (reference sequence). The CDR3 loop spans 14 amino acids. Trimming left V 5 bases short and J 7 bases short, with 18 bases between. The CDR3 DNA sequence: TGTGCCAGCAGCCCGACCGAAGCGTCGGGAGAGCAGTACTTC. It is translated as CASSPTEASGEQYF.

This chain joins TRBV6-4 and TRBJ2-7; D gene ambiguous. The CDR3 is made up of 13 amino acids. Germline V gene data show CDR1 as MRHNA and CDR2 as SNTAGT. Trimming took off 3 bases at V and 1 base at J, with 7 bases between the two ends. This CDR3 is CASSDYSSYEQYF. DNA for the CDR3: TGTGCCAGCAGTGATTATTCTTCCTACGAGCAGTACTTC.

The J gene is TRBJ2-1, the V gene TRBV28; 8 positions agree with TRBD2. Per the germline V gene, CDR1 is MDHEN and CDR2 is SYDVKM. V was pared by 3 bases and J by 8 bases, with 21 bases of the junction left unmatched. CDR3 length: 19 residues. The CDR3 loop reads CASSFTVALWREANDEQFF. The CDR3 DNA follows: TGTGCCAGCAGTTTTACTGTCGCATTGTGGCGGGAGGCCAACGATGAGCAGTTCTTC. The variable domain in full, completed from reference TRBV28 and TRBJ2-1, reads DVKVTQSSRYLVKRTGEKVFLECVQDMDHENMFWYRQDPGLGLRLIYFSYDVKMKEKGDIPEGYSVSREKKERFSLILESASTNQTSMYLCASSFTVALWREANDEQFFGPGTRLTVL.